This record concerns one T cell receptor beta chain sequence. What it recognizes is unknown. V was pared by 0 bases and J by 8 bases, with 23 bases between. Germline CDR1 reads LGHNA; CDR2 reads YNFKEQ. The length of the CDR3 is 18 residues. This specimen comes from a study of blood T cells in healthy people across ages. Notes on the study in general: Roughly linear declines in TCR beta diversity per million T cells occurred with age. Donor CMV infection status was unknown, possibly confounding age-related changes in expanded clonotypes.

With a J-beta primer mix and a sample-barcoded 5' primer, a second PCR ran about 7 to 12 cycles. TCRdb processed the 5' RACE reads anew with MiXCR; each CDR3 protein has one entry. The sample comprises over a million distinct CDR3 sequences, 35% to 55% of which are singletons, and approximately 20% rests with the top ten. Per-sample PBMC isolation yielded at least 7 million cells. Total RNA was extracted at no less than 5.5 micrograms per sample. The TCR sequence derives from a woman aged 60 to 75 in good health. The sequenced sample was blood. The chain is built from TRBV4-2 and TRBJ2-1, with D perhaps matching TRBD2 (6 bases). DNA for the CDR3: TGTGCCAGCAGCCAAGACGAGGGATGGCGACTAGGCGTCGATGAGCAGTTCTTC. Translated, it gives CASSQDEGWRLGVDEQFF.